Shown below are 23 T cell receptor beta chains from a single sample sequenced in a study of blood T cell repertoires in COVID-19 (TCRdb year 2020). To prepare the library, the immunoSEQ multiplex PCR assay was applied. In its TCRdb copy, this immuneACCESS table keeps in-frame sequences only and misses some clones. Where compared with another copy, unresolved V genes explain less than half of these, and the others have no known cause. Recorded for this sample are 100,000 to 150,000 clones; 81% of them occurred a single time. Together, the top ten hold approximately 17% of the sample. The sample taken for sequencing was peripheral blood. The origin of the receptors is a man aged 25 to 45 with COVID-19, enrolled during active disease.

The chain links TRBV6-1 to TRBJ1-6; TRBD1 agrees at 9 bases. This CDR3 comprises 16 residues. CDR1 and CDR2 (germline): MNHNS, SASEGT. J lost 6 bases, V lost 2 bases, and 5 bases had no gene match. The chain's CDR3 is CASSEPRTGVNSPLHF. For the CDR3, the DNA is TGTGCCAGCAGTGAACCTAGGACAGGGGTTAATTCACCCCTCCACTTT.

The rearrangement links TRBV28 to TRBJ1-2, with D possibly TRBD1 on 5 matching bases. This CDR3 contains 13 residues. With 3 bases removed from V and 4 bases from J, the gap between germline ends came to 9 bases. The V gene's germline CDR1 is MDHEN and CDR2 SYDVKM. This CDR3 is CASSLGGIYGYTF. CDR3 nucleotide sequence: TGTGCCAGCAGTTTGGGGGGTATCTATGGCTACACCTTC.

The rearrangement joins TRBV2 to TRBJ2-7; 8 bases align to TRBD1. CDR3 length: 14 amino acids. The V gene's germline CDR1 is SNHLY and CDR2 FYNNEI. With V trimmed by 8 bases and J by 4 bases, 10 bases remained unmatched. The DNA of the CDR3 is TGTGCCAGCGGAGACAGGGGACTCGCTTACGAGCAGTACTTC. Its translation is CASGDRGLAYEQYF.

This rearrangement joins TRBV7-9 to TRBJ1-6, with D uncertain. The ends were cut back, 0 bases at V and 1 base at J, with 7 bases in the middle. Germline V lookup: CDR1 SEHNR, CDR2 FQNEAQ (reference sequence). CDR3 length: 16 residues. The CDR3 sequence: CASSLARGSYNSPLHF. Written as DNA, the CDR3 is TGTGCCAGCAGCTTAGCGAGAGGGTCCTATAATTCACCCCTCCACTTT.

The chain is built from TRBV11-3 and TRBJ2-7; the D gene is possibly TRBD1 (6 bases). CDR3 size: 13 residues. Looked up from germline, CDR1 is SGHNT and CDR2 is YENEEA. V was cut by 5 bases and J by 4 bases, with 12 bases left in between. CDR3 sequence (DNA): TGTGCCAGCAGCCCGGACAGTTCTTACGAGCAGTACTTC. It codes for CASSPDSSYEQYF.

The chain carries TRBV28 and TRBJ2-7, with 8 bases fitting TRBD2. The length of the CDR3 is 13 residues. V shed 8 bases and J 6 bases; nucleotides not matched to a gene: 9. Germline lookup yields CDR1 MDHEN and CDR2 SYDVKM. The CDR3 nucleotides read TGTGCCAGCGAGGGACTAGTCTTCCCCGAGCAGTACTTC. Its translation is CASEGLVFPEQYF.

In its sample, this clone was seen once. V is TRBV10-3 and J is TRBJ1-6, with 10 bases identical to TRBD1. Germline lookup yields CDR1 ENHRY and CDR2 SYGVKD. The V gene end was trimmed by 4 bases and the J gene end by 9 bases; junction bases not matched to a gene: 6. The length of the CDR3 is 15 residues. The CDR3 reads CAISGTGGVGSPLHF. The CDR3 bases are TGTGCCATCAGTGGGACAGGGGGTGTTGGTTCACCCCTCCACTTT.

V is TRBV9 and J is TRBJ1-3; D not certain. The CDR3 spans 17 residues. V was clipped by 0 bases and J by 0 bases, with 13 bases between them. The germline V gene encodes CDR1 SGDLS and CDR2 YYNGEE. CDR3 region: CASSVGGSTYSGNTIYF. CDR3 DNA sequence: TGTGCCAGCAGCGTAGGAGGCAGTACCTACTCTGGAAACACCATATATTTT.

This clone appeared a few times. The chain links TRBV6-4 to TRBJ2-2, with D possibly matching TRBD1 (5 bases). Between the trimmed V and J ends, which lost 3 bases and 7 bases, there was a span of 9 bases. This CDR3 spans 13 amino acids. In germline, CDR1 is MRHNA, CDR2 SNTAGT. In DNA form, the CDR3 reads TGTGCCAGCAGTGAGAAGGGGCACGGGGAGCTGTTTTTT. Its translation is CASSEKGHGELFF.

The chain combines TRBV3-1 (or the pseudogene TRBV3-2) with TRBJ2-7, with TRBD2 as a possible D gene (6 bases). CDR1 is LGHDT and CDR2 is YNNKEL in the germline V gene (reference sequence). The CDR3 covers 13 residues. Trimming stripped 4 bases from V and 4 bases from J, with 11 bases between. CDR3 protein: CASSLGRGYEQYF. Written as DNA, the CDR3 is TGTGCCAGCAGCCTCGGGCGGGGATACGAGCAGTACTTC.

This clone has only one observation. The genes are TRBV9 and TRBJ1-5, with 7 bases identical to TRBD1. The CDR3 consists of 15 residues. Germline assignment: CDR1 SGDLS and CDR2 YYNGEE. With 4 bases clipped from V and 3 bases from J, the junction kept 7 bases outside the gene matches. The CDR3 protein is CASSPWDSPNQPQHF. The CDR3 nucleotides read TGTGCCAGCAGCCCCTGGGACAGCCCCAATCAGCCCCAGCATTTT.

In this sample, this clone turned up a few times. The V gene is TRBV9, the J gene TRBJ2-2, with 9 nucleotides matching TRBD2. The CDR3 covers 15 residues. The V segment lost 0 bases and the J segment 5 bases; nucleotides outside the gene matches: 2. The germline V gene has CDR1 SGDLS and CDR2 YYNGEE. CDR3 bases: TGTGCCAGCAGCGTAGAAACTAGCGGGACCGGGGAGCTGTTTTTT. Translation: CASSVETSGTGELFF.

The chain couples TRBV18 to TRBJ1-2; the D gene is possibly TRBD1 (6 bases). From germline, CDR1 is KGHSH and CDR2 LQKENI. The CDR3 is 15 residues long. V was clipped by 4 bases and J by 6 bases, with 18 bases between them. The CDR3 spells CASSLNQDSAHGYTF. CDR3 DNA sequence: TGTGCCAGCTCACTCAACCAGGACAGCGCTCATGGCTACACCTTC.

The chain has TRBV27 and TRBJ1-2; TRBD1 matches 10 bases. The CDR3 is 14 amino acids. The V segment lost 4 bases and the J segment 6 bases; nucleotides outside the gene matches: 5. CDR1 is MNHEY, CDR2 SMNVEV, per germline (reference sequence). CDR3 loop: CASSSTGGGDGYTF. The DNA of the CDR3 is TGTGCCAGCAGTTCGACAGGGGGCGGTGATGGCTACACCTTC.

This chain joins TRBV24-1 and TRBJ2-3; D is perhaps TRBD2 (5 bases). V shed 5 bases and J shed 1 base, with 9 bases lying between them. The CDR3 contains 14 residues. The germline CDR1 and CDR2 sequences are KGHDR and SFDVKD. The CDR3 region is CATSGAEGTDTQYF. The CDR3 DNA sequence: TGTGCCACCAGTGGGGCGGAGGGCACAGATACGCAGTATTTT.

V and J are TRBV7-8 and TRBJ2-1, with TRBD2 matching over 7 bases. CDR3 length equals 17 residues. Trimming took 2 bases from V and 0 from J; bases not matched to a gene: 7. The germline V gene encodes CDR1 SGHVS and CDR2 FQNEAQ. CDR3 in DNA: TGTGCCAGCAGCTTAATAGCGGGCCCGAGCTCCTACAATGAGCAGTTCTTC. It is translated as CASSLIAGPSSYNEQFF.

The chain has TRBV18 and TRBJ1-1; D not resolved. V gave up 2 bases and J gave up 5 bases, with 6 bases separating them. In germline, CDR1 is KGHSH, CDR2 LQKENI. The CDR3 covers 12 residues. DNA of the CDR3: TGTGCCAGCTCACCAGCTCGGACTGAAGCTTTCTTT. Its protein product is CASSPARTEAFF.

This chain joins TRBV5-1 and TRBJ2-5; 8 bases fit TRBD2. J gave up 2 bases and V 0 bases, and 3 bases lay outside the gene matches. Germline values: CDR1 SGHRS, CDR2 YFSETQ. This CDR3 comprises 15 residues. This chain's CDR3 is CASSLGGGGQETQYF. CDR3 coding DNA: TGCGCCAGCAGCTTGGGTGGCGGGGGGCAAGAGACCCAGTACTTC. The whole variable domain, remainder taken from reference TRBV5-1 and TRBJ2-5, is KAGVTQTPRYLIKTRGQQVTLSCSPISGHRSVSWYQQTPGQGLQFLFEYFSETQRNKGNFPGRFSGRQFSNSRSEMNVSTLELGDSALYLCASSLGGGGQETQYFGPGTRLLVL.

V is TRBV27 and J is TRBJ2-1, with 8 nucleotides matching TRBD1. CDR3 length equals 17 residues. After removal of 6 bases from V and 7 bases from J, the junction contained 17 bases not matched to a gene. CDR1 and CDR2 from the germline V gene are MNHEY and SMNVEV (reference sequence). The CDR3 region is CASRAGPGGGWGNEQFF. The CDR3 DNA is TGTGCCAGCAGGGCGGGTCCAGGGGGCGGCTGGGGTAATGAGCAGTTCTTC.

The chain joins TRBV19 to TRBJ2-5; 7 nucleotides line up with TRBD2. Germline-derived CDR1 and CDR2 are LNHDA and SQIVND (reference sequence). This CDR3 spans 15 amino acids. Unmatched junction bases numbered 11, after V lost 6 bases and J lost 4 bases. Here the CDR3 reads CASSFATGGPETQYF. CDR3 nucleotide sequence: TGTGCCAGTAGCTTTGCCACGGGGGGACCAGAGACCCAGTACTTC.

The chain couples TRBV27 to TRBJ1-4; D gene uncertain. The CDR3 length is 14 residues. Trimming removed 5 bases at V and 0 bases at J, with 7 bases between. CDR1 is MNHEY and CDR2 is SMNVEV in the germline V gene (reference sequence). The CDR3 DNA reads as TGTGCCAGCAGTAATACTGCAACTAATGAAAAACTGTTTTTT. This gives the protein CASSNTATNEKLFF.

This clone was seen just once. CDR3 nucleotide sequence: TGTGCCAGTAGTATGGCAGGGACTAGCGGGAGATCTGATACGCAGTATTTT. This gives the protein CASSMAGTSGRSDTQYF. The gene calls are TRBV19 and TRBJ2-3; TRBD2 aligns across 14 bases. The CDR3 covers 17 residues. The V gene's germline CDR1 is LNHDA and CDR2 SQIVND (reference sequence). Unmatched junction bases numbered 8, after V lost 3 bases and J lost 6 bases.

The table lists this clone with a few counts. The chain carries TRBV19 and TRBJ1-2; D possibly corresponds to TRBD1 (5 bases). Germline CDR1 and CDR2: LNHDA and SQIVND (reference sequence). The CDR3 spans 13 residues. The V end was cut by 1 base, the J end by 4 bases, with 7 bases between. The CDR3 DNA reads TGTGCCAGTAGTATAGGCGGGACCTATGGCTACACCTTC. Translation: CASSIGGTYGYTF.